The rows below give T cell receptor beta chains drawn from one sample of a study of blood T cell repertoires in COVID-19. The data were produced by immunoSEQ multiplex PCR, yet TCRdb's version contains in-frame clones alone and is incomplete. The sample consists of fewer than 200,000 clones, roughly 79% of them appearing once. Sequencing used peripheral blood. The receptors come from a woman at least 80 years old with COVID-19, enrolled during active disease. Both conserved end residues are part of each CDR3. The D gene is left open where the match is weak. Not all rows give a size; the values are once, few, many and, for expanded clones, a class.

size | J | D | V | DNA | CDR3
- | TRBJ2-7 | - | TRBV2 | TGTGCCAGCCGAGTCAACTACGAGCAGTACTTC | CASRVNYEQYF
- | TRBJ1-2 | TRBD1 | TRBV9 | TGTGCCAGCAGCGTAGTTCCGACAGGGGCGTCGAACTATGGCTACACCTTC | CASSVVPTGASNYGYTF
- | TRBJ1-1 | TRBD1 | TRBV5-1 | TGCGCCAGCAGCTGGGGACAGTCCACTCCTGAAGCTTTCTTT | CASSWGQSTPEAFF
- | TRBJ2-5 | TRBD2 | TRBV7-2 | TGTGCCAGCAGCTTAATGGGCGGGAGCGCAGAGACCCAGTACTTC | CASSLMGGSAETQYF
- | TRBJ2-7 | - | TRBV9 | TGTGCCAGCAGCGCCAGACCGGAGAACTCCTACGAGCAGTACTTC | CASSARPENSYEQYF
- | TRBJ2-2 | TRBD2 | TRBV5-1 | TGCGCCAGCAGCTCCCCCGCTAGCGGGAGTATGCTGTTTTTT | CASSSPASGSMLFF
- | TRBJ2-7 | - | TRBV6-8 | TGTGCCAGCAGTCCCAGTGCCGTCAGGGGCCACGAGCAGTACTTC | CASSPSAVRGHEQYF
- | TRBJ2-7 | TRBD2 | TRBV7-2 | TGTGCCAGCAGCTTAAGGGCGACTAGCGGGGCCCCCGAGCAGTACTTC | CASSLRATSGAPEQYF
- | TRBJ1-5 | - | TRBV28 | TGTGCCAGCAGTTTATGGTCAGGGGGCAATCAGCCCCAGCATTTT | CASSLWSGGNQPQHF
- | TRBJ1-2 | TRBD1 | TRBV30 | TGTGCCTGCGCCCTCACAGGGGGCAGTGCCTATGGCTACACCTTC | CACALTGGSAYGYTF
- | TRBJ1-2 | - | TRBV7-8 | TGTGCCAGCAGCACCCGGGGGGGAATCTATGGCTACACCTTC | CASSTRGGIYGYTF
- | TRBJ1-1 | TRBD1 | TRBV7-9 | TGTGCCAGCAGCTTCGGACAGGGGGCTAAGACTGAAGCTTTCTTT | CASSFGQGAKTEAFF
- | TRBJ1-1 | - | TRBV18 | TGTGCCAGCTCACCGTGGGGACAGAACACTGAAGCTTTCTTT | CASSPWGQNTEAFF
- | TRBJ1-1 | - | TRBV2 | TGTGCCAGCAGTCACGAAGGGGGGGGCACTGAAGCTTTCTTT | CASSHEGGGTEAFF
- | TRBJ2-1 | TRBD2 | TRBV10-3 | TGTGCCATCAGCACCCAAGCGGGATCTTACAATGAGCAGTTCTTC | CAISTQAGSYNEQFF
- | TRBJ2-3 | - | TRBV5-1 | TGCGCCAGCAGCTGGCGAGCGCCCACAGATACGCAGTATTTT | CASSWRAPTDTQYF
- | TRBJ2-1 | TRBD2 | TRBV7-2 | TGTGCCAGCAGCTTAGTCGGTAGCGGGGGCTACAATGAGCAGTTCTTC | CASSLVGSGGYNEQFF
- | TRBJ1-2 | - | TRBV30 | TGTGCCTGGAGTGTATCCAGGGCTTATGGCTACACCTTC | CAWSVSRAYGYTF
- | TRBJ1-2 | - | TRBV6-4 | TGTGCCAGCAGTGTAACACCCCAAGATAACTATGGCTACACCTTC | CASSVTPQDNYGYTF
- | TRBJ1-2 | - | TRBV4-3 | TGCGCCAGCAGCCAATCTACCCCGGGAAGCTACTATGGCTACACCTTC | CASSQSTPGSYYGYTF
- | TRBJ1-1 | - | TRBV10-3 | TGTGCCATCAGTGGGCGGGGGGCCGCTGAAGCTTTCTTT | CAISGRGAAEAFF
few | TRBJ1-2 | TRBD1 | TRBV18 | TGTGCCAGCTCACCACTAGGACAGGATCGTAACTATGGCTACACCTTC | CASSPLGQDRNYGYTF
- | TRBJ1-5 | - | TRBV6-2/TRBV6-3 | TGTGCCAGCAGTACTACCAGTCAGCCCCAGCATTTT | CASSTTSQPQHF
- | TRBJ1-2 | - | TRBV5-4 | TGTGCCAGCGGCCGGGACACCCATTCTATCGGCTACACCTTC | CASGRDTHSIGYTF
- | TRBJ2-5 | - | TRBV5-1 | TGCGCCAGCAGCTTACTAGGGTCTGCCCAAGAGACCCAGTACTTC | CASSLLGSAQETQYF
few | TRBJ1-3 | - | TRBV5-1 | TGCGCCAGCAGCTTGGGAGGGAATGGAAACACCATATATTTT | CASSLGGNGNTIYF
- | TRBJ1-1 | - | TRBV1 | TGCACCAGCAGCCAAGCTCAGGACAGACCCTACACTGAAGCTTTCTTT | CTSSQAQDRPYTEAFF
- | TRBJ2-3 | - | TRBV24-1 | TGTGCCACCAGTGACCTATGGACAGGCACAGATACGCAGTATTTT | CATSDLWTGTDTQYF
- | TRBJ1-2 | - | TRBV19 | TGTGCCAGTAATATGGCGGATACCTATGGCTACACCTTC | CASNMADTYGYTF
- | TRBJ2-1 | - | TRBV5-4 | TGTGCCAGCAGCTTGGGAGCGTTGAGAAATGAGCAGTTCTTC | CASSLGALRNEQFF
- | TRBJ2-1 | TRBD1 | TRBV5-1 | TGCGCCAGCAGCTTGGGGACAGGGGACTCCTACAATGAGCAGTTCTTC | CASSLGTGDSYNEQFF
- | TRBJ2-2 | - | TRBV9 | TGTGCCAGCAGCGTAGCCGCCGGTCTAGGTCGAACGAACACCGGGGAGCTGTTTTTT | CASSVAAGLGRTNTGELFF
- | TRBJ2-1 | - | TRBV15 | TGTGCCACCAGCATTGGGCCAAGCTCCTACAATGAGCAGTTCTTC | CATSIGPSSYNEQFF
- | TRBJ2-3 | - | TRBV21-1 | TGTGCCAGCAGCAAAGTAGAGGCCCTCACAGATACGCAGTATTTT | CASSKVEALTDTQYF
- | TRBJ1-4 | TRBD1 | TRBV11-2 | TGTGCCAGCAGCTTAGTCCCCCAGGGGGAACTGTTTTTT | CASSLVPQGELFF
- | TRBJ2-2 | TRBD1 | TRBV5-4 | TGTGCCAGCAGCTCTACGGACAGGGCTACCGGGGAGCTGTTTTTT | CASSSTDRATGELFF
- | TRBJ2-5 | - | TRBV18 | TGTGCCAGCTCACCAAGGCGGGACGAAGAGACCCAGTACTTC | CASSPRRDEETQYF
- | TRBJ1-1 | - | TRBV5-5 | TGTGCCAGCAGCTTGGCCTGGGGCATAGACACTGAAGCTTTCTTT | CASSLAWGIDTEAFF
once | TRBJ1-2 | - | TRBV13 | TGTGCCAGCAGCTTAGGTTTCGCCGAAACAGGATTGCAAGGCTACACCTTC | CASSLGFAETGLQGYTF
once | TRBJ1-2 | TRBD1 | TRBV5-4 | TGTGCCAGCAGCTTGGGGACAGGGAGTCGAGGCTACACCTTC | CASSLGTGSRGYTF
- | TRBJ2-7 | TRBD1 | TRBV2 | TGTGCCAGCAGTGAATGGGGACAGTGGAGCTCCTACGAGCAGTACTTC | CASSEWGQWSSYEQYF
- | TRBJ2-2 | TRBD2 | TRBV4-3 | TGCGCCAGCAGCCAAGATCTCCTAGCGGGGGGGAACACCGGGGAGCTGTTTTTT | CASSQDLLAGGNTGELFF
- | TRBJ1-6 | - | TRBV7-2 | TGTGCCAGCAGCTTAGAACAGGGAGTGGACCTCCACTTT | CASSLEQGVDLHF
- | TRBJ1-2 | - | TRBV28 | TGTGCCAGCAGTTTCGGGTCAACTAACTATGGCTACACCTTC | CASSFGSTNYGYTF
- | TRBJ2-5 | - | TRBV2 | TGTGCCAGCAGTGAAGTGAGGGAGACCCAGTACTTC | CASSEVRETQYF
- | TRBJ2-1 | - | TRBV28 | TGTGCCAGCAGTACTAGGTTCAATGAGCAGTTCTTC | CASSTRFNEQFF
- | TRBJ1-5 | - | TRBV19 | TGTGCCAGTAGTATCCGGGGGAGTCGCAATCAGCCCCAGCATTTT | CASSIRGSRNQPQHF
- | TRBJ1-1 | - | TRBV6-1 | TGTGCCAGCAGTGAATGGGAGGGTAACACTGAAGCTTTCTTT | CASSEWEGNTEAFF
- | TRBJ2-2 | TRBD2 | TRBV3-1/TRBV3-2 | TGTGCCAGCAGCCAGGACCGACTAGCGGGAGCGACCGGGGAGCTGTTTTTT | CASSQDRLAGATGELFF
- | TRBJ2-7 | TRBD2 | TRBV29-1 | TGCAGCGTTGTGTCTAGCGGGAGAAAGTACTTC | CSVVSSGRKYF
- | TRBJ2-5 | - | TRBV19 | TGTGCCAGTAGTAAACCCCAGGGCCGTAGGTGGGAGACCCAGTACTTC | CASSKPQGRRWETQYF
- | TRBJ2-5 | - | TRBV7-2 | TGTGCCAGCAGCTTGGCAGGGTTGGTCGAGACCCAGTACTTC | CASSLAGLVETQYF
- | TRBJ2-7 | TRBD2 | TRBV4-2 | TGTGCCAGCAGCCTCCGCCCTGGGACTAGCGGGAGGTGGGGCTACGAGCAGTACTTC | CASSLRPGTSGRWGYEQYF
few | TRBJ2-7 | TRBD2 | TRBV5-4 | TGTGCCAGCAGCTTGGGGATAGCGGGGGGGAGCTACGAGCAGTACTTC | CASSLGIAGGSYEQYF
few | TRBJ2-7 | - | TRBV6-6 | TGTGCCAGCAGTCCCCGAGGACAGTCCTACGAGCAGTACTTC | CASSPRGQSYEQYF
- | TRBJ2-1 | TRBD1 | TRBV5-1 | TGCGCCAGCAGCGCGACCGGGACAGAAGGCGGTGAGCAGTTCTTC | CASSATGTEGGEQFF
- | TRBJ2-7 | TRBD2 | TRBV3-1/TRBV3-2 | TGTGCCAGCAGCCAAGGGTGGGAGGGCGAGCAGTACTTC | CASSQGWEGEQYF
- | TRBJ2-7 | TRBD2 | TRBV3-1/TRBV3-2 | TGTGCCAGCAGCCAAACTAGCGGGGGGACCTACGAGCAGTACTTC | CASSQTSGGTYEQYF
- | TRBJ2-6 | - | TRBV7-9 | TGTGCCAGCAGCCCGTTGGAGGGGTTTGGGGCCAACGTCCTGACTTTC | CASSPLEGFGANVLTF
- | TRBJ2-7 | - | TRBV11-3 | TGTGCCAGCAGCTTAGATGAGACAGGCCATTACGAGCAGTACTTC | CASSLDETGHYEQYF